This paragraph reports one T cell receptor (beta chain). What it binds is unknown. This sequence may be a read error, since a much larger clone differs from it by one base. Germline-derived CDR1 and CDR2 are SGHTA and FQGNSA. The CDR3 loop spans 14 amino acids. V lost 1 base and J 2 bases, leaving 9 bases between the germline ends. Molecular-barcoded quantitative 5'-RACE produced these TCR beta libraries. TCRdb passed the 5' RACE reads through MiXCR, listing each CDR3 protein once. In the table there are more than 650,000 distinct CDR3 sequences, roughly 10% of which are singletons. These data belong to a study of CD8 T cells in ankylosing spondylitis. Broader study findings: Blood from ankylosing spondylitis patients appeared to carry a characteristic roughly 8-variant TCR beta motif. Disease-linked clones were CD8+ and relatively rare in peripheral blood. Significant enrichment of disease-linked clones was reportedly seen in matched ankylosing spondylitis synovial fluid. Some motif variants were previously reported in reactive arthritis synovial fluid and blood.

This sequence originates from a male donor with ankylosing spondylitis. The chain is built from TRBV7-2 and TRBJ2-7; TRBD1 might be the D (6 bases). Sequencing was carried out using blood, either unsorted or a sorted T cell fraction (not recorded which). Written as DNA, the CDR3 is TGTGCCAGCAGCTTAGAACAGGGCACCTACGAGCAGTACTTC. It codes for CASSLEQGTYEQYF.